Listed below are T cell receptor beta chains from one sample, sequenced in a study of T cells in Graves' hyperthyroidism and ophthalmopathy. TCRdb redid the calling of the multiplex PCR reads with MiXCR, one entry per CDR3 protein. The repertoire has almost 350,000 distinct CDR3 sequences, 15% to 20% of them found once; the top ten carry around a sixth. Specimen: blood. Receptors originate from a woman between 40 and 55 years old with Graves' ophthalmopathy. The conserved cysteine and the conserved F or W are not part of the CDR3 here.

v_gene	len	j_gene	CDR3aa
TRBV2	13	TRBJ1-2	ASRDILRDLRGYT
TRBV20-1	12	TRBJ2-7	SAPASGSSYEQY
TRBV6-5	11	TRBJ2-7	ASQKRDSYEQY
TRBV24-1	14	TRBJ1-5	ATSQPDVISNQPQH
TRBV6-1	11	TRBJ1-5	ASMRDRDQPQH
TRBV5-4	13	TRBJ1-2	ASSLGTGMDYGYT
TRBV6-4	15	TRBJ1-1	ASRPRAFGPSNAEAF
TRBV12-3/TRBV12-4	13	TRBJ2-7	ASSPRDSFSYEQY
TRBV10-3	14	TRBJ1-1	AISKRGRVIDTEAF
TRBV7-2	11	TRBJ2-7	ASSTTWRGEQY
TRBV11-2	12	TRBJ2-7	ASGLAGAYYEQY
TRBV15	12	TRBJ1-1	ATSRDRLNTEAF
TRBV29-1	9	TRBJ2-7	SVEVNYEQY
TRBV20-1	12	TRBJ1-1	SAAAGGFNTEAF
TRBV19	14	TRBJ1-5	ASSMHTGSSNQPQH
TRBV12-3/TRBV12-4	10	TRBJ2-2	ASSFDPGELF
TRBV12-5	12	TRBJ1-2	ASAPDRVSHGHT
TRBV20-1	12	TRBJ1-1	SALFGGGNTEAF
TRBV29-1	11	TRBJ2-5	SVVPRGLVTQY
TRBV25-1	14	TRBJ2-7	ASSGGWTGPTDEQY
TRBV20-1	15	TRBJ2-7	SASPFLIAGSSYEQY
TRBV14	11	TRBJ1-1	ASSHLLLTEAF
TRBV7-2	12	TRBJ1-3	ASSLDRPGNTIY
TRBV18	12	TRBJ1-1	ASSPKGTDNQAF
TRBV29-1	10	TRBJ1-1	SGTGGHTEAF
TRBV20-1	10	TRBJ2-5	SAILAAETQY
TRBV20-1	12	TRBJ1-2	SAEGSKGDYGYT
TRBV5-1	12	TRBJ1-2	ASSLEGPYYGYT
TRBV28	11	TRBJ2-7	ASSLEHNYEQY
TRBV18	11	TRBJ2-7	ASSSYVSYEQY
TRBV20-1	9	TRBJ2-5	SVPGKETQY
TRBV19	13	TRBJ1-3	ASRKGQASGNTIY
TRBV5-5	12	TRBJ2-5	ASSPGQGGETQY
TRBV2	12	TRBJ2-5	ASNIADSQETQY
TRBV7-2	13	TRBJ2-7	ASSPGLPSGYEQY
TRBV27	11	TRBJ1-5	ASSSTGVQPQH
TRBV10-2	12	TRBJ2-5	ASSKATGSETQY
TRBV20-1	13	TRBJ2-5	SARDPPTAKETQY
TRBV14	14	TRBJ1-1	ASSPLRWTGDTEAF
TRBV12-3/TRBV12-4	9	TRBJ1-1	AIGRNTEAC
TRBV5-1	13	TRBJ2-2	ASSAGTGRTGELF
TRBV4-2	12	TRBJ1-2	ASSQDLTDFGYT
TRBV5-6	10	TRBJ2-7	ASSFGGLEQY
TRBV9	13	TRBJ2-7	ASSVGQGLSYEQY
TRBV7-2	13	TRBJ1-5	ASSVDGTGGAPQH